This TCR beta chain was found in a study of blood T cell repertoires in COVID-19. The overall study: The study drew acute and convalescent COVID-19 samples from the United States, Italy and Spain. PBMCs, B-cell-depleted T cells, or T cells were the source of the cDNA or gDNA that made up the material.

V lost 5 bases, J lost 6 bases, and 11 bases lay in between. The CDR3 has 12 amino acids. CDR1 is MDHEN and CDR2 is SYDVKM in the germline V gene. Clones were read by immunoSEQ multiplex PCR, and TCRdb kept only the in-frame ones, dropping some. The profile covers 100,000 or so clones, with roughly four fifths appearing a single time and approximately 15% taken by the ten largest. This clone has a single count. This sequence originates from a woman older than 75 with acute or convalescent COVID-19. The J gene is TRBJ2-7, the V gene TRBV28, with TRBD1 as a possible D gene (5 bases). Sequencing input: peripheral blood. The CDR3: CASSQRQLEQYF. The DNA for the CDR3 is TGTGCCAGCAGTCAAAGACAGCTCGAGCAGTACTTC.